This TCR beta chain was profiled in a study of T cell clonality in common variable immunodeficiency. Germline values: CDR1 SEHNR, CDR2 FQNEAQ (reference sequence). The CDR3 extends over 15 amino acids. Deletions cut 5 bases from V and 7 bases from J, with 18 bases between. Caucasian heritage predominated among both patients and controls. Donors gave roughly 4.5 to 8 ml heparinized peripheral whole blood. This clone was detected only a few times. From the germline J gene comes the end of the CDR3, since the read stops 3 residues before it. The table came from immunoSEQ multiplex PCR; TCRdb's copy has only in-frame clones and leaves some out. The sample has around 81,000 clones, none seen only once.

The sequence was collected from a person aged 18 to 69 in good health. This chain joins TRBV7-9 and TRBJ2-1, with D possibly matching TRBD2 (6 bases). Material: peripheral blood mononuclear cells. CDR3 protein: CASSRSGFEGNEQFF. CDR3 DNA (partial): TGTGCCAGCAGCAGGAGCGGGTTCGAGGGGAATGAG.